The rows below give T cell receptor beta chains drawn from one sample of a study of blood T cell repertoires in COVID-19. Produced via immunoSEQ multiplex PCR; TCRdb's table is partial and in-frame only. Of 250,000 to 300,000 clones listed, approximately 90% are singletons. The source material was PBMCs or T cells enriched from blood (not recorded which). All receptors come from a human donor in a cohort exposed to, infected with or recovered from COVID-19 (not recorded which). The donor label of this sample is uncertain. Both conserved end residues are part of each CDR3. The order of the fields is J gene, V gene, D gene, clone size, CDR3 DNA, CDR3 protein. A D gene is named only where the DNA matches it firmly. The size entry is marked missing in some rows and otherwise reads once, few, many or a size class.

J: TRBJ1-6; V: TRBV6-2/TRBV6-3; D: .; size: .; DNA: TGTGCCAGCAGTTTAAAATTAATTAATTCACCCCTCCACTTT; CDR3: CASSLKLINSPLHF
J: TRBJ2-3; V: TRBV7-9; D: .; size: .; DNA: TGTGCCAGCAGCTCTAAGTCGGGTGATCCTAGCACAGATACGCAGTATTTT; CDR3: CASSSKSGDPSTDTQYF
J: TRBJ2-2; V: TRBV30; D: TRBD1; size: .; DNA: TGTGCCTGGAGTGACTGGCCAAGACCGGGACAGGGGGTTAACACCGGGGAGCTGTTTTTT; CDR3: CAWSDWPRPGQGVNTGELFF
J: TRBJ1-1; V: TRBV5-1; D: .; size: .; DNA: TGCGCCAGCAGCTTGGCCTTAACAGGGAACACTGAAGCTTTCTTT; CDR3: CASSLALTGNTEAFF
J: TRBJ2-2; V: TRBV5-1; D: TRBD2; size: .; DNA: TGCGCCAGCAGCGGGACTAGCGGGGGATTTACCGGGGAGCTGTTTTTT; CDR3: CASSGTSGGFTGELFF
J: TRBJ1-1; V: TRBV11-2; D: .; size: .; DNA: TGTGCCAGCAGCTTAGATAAGAAGCTCCCTGAAGCTTTCTTT; CDR3: CASSLDKKLPEAFF
J: TRBJ1-2; V: TRBV28; D: .; size: .; DNA: TGTGCCAGCAGCCTTACGGAGGGCTATGGCTACACCTTC; CDR3: CASSLTEGYGYTF
J: TRBJ2-7; V: TRBV5-1; D: .; size: .; DNA: TGCGCCAGCAGTTGGACAGCCGACTCCTACGAGCAGTACTTC; CDR3: CASSWTADSYEQYF
J: TRBJ1-6; V: TRBV6-5; D: TRBD1; size: .; DNA: TGTGCCAGCCGCAGGGGACAGGGAGGTAATTCACCCCTCCACTTT; CDR3: CASRRGQGGNSPLHF
J: TRBJ1-1; V: TRBV2; D: .; size: .; DNA: TGTGCCAGCAGCGAAGAATTAATGAACACTGAAGCTTTCTTT; CDR3: CASSEELMNTEAFF
J: TRBJ1-6; V: TRBV30; D: .; size: once; DNA: TGTGCCTGGGACCGGGACTACGGTTCACCCCTCCACTTT; CDR3: CAWDRDYGSPLHF
J: TRBJ1-2; V: TRBV2; D: .; size: .; DNA: TGTGCCAGCAGCCCGGGGGGCAAATATGGCTACACCTTC; CDR3: CASSPGGKYGYTF
J: TRBJ2-7; V: TRBV7-2; D: .; size: .; DNA: TGTGCCAGCAGCTCCCGGACTGCCTCCTACGAGCAGTACTTC; CDR3: CASSSRTASYEQYF
J: TRBJ2-5; V: TRBV7-8; D: TRBD2; size: .; DNA: TGTGCCAGCAGCCGAGGGAGGGCCCCTCAAGAGACCCAGTACTTC; CDR3: CASSRGRAPQETQYF
J: TRBJ1-5; V: TRBV25-1; D: .; size: .; DNA: TGTGCCAGCAGTGAATCCGGTTCAGGTCAGCCCCAGCATTTT; CDR3: CASSESGSGQPQHF
J: TRBJ2-7; V: TRBV16; D: .; size: .; DNA: TGTGCCAGCAGCCAAGTCGAAGGGCCAGGGGCCGAGCAGTACTTC; CDR3: CASSQVEGPGAEQYF
J: TRBJ1-2; V: TRBV12-3/TRBV12-4; D: .; size: once; DNA: TGTGCCAGCAGTTTACAGAATAACTATGGCTACACCTTC; CDR3: CASSLQNNYGYTF
J: TRBJ2-1; V: TRBV9; D: TRBD2; size: .; DNA: TGTGCCAGCAGCGTAGCGGGGGGGGACTACAATGAGCAGTTCTTC; CDR3: CASSVAGGDYNEQFF
J: TRBJ1-5; V: TRBV7-9; D: .; size: .; DNA: TGTGCCAGCAGCTTTGGGAGGGATCAGCCCCAGCATTTT; CDR3: CASSFGRDQPQHF
J: TRBJ2-3; V: TRBV5-3; D: .; size: .; DNA: TGTGCCAGAAGCTTGCGGCATGCGCTAGCTTACACAGATACGCAGTATTTT; CDR3: CARSLRHALAYTDTQYF
J: TRBJ2-7; V: TRBV27; D: .; size: .; DNA: TGTGCCAGCAGTTTAACTGGACTACACGACGAGCAGTACTTC; CDR3: CASSLTGLHDEQYF
J: TRBJ1-5; V: TRBV19; D: .; size: few; DNA: TGTGCCAGTAGTACGGGCGGGGGGGCCCCCCAGCCCCAGCATTTT; CDR3: CASSTGGGAPQPQHF
J: TRBJ1-1; V: TRBV19; D: TRBD1; size: .; DNA: TGTGCCAGTAGGACAGGGGTAATAACTGAAGCTTTCTTT; CDR3: CASRTGVITEAFF
J: TRBJ2-6; V: TRBV7-7; D: .; size: .; DNA: TGTGCCAGCAGCCCAGGGCCTGGGGCCAACGTCCTGACTTTC; CDR3: CASSPGPGANVLTF
J: TRBJ1-3; V: TRBV2; D: .; size: .; DNA: TGTGCCACCAATCCCATGACATCCTCTGGAAACACCATATATTTT; CDR3: CATNPMTSSGNTIYF
J: TRBJ2-3; V: TRBV4-2; D: .; size: once; DNA: TGTGCCAGCAGCCAAGGTGAACTTTACACAGATACGCAGTATTTT; CDR3: CASSQGELYTDTQYF
J: TRBJ2-4; V: TRBV7-8; D: .; size: .; DNA: TGTGCCAGCAGCCCAGTCCCATTGCCCCGGTACTTC; CDR3: CASSPVPLPRYF
J: TRBJ1-1; V: TRBV11-2; D: TRBD1; size: .; DNA: TGTGCCAGCAGCCCCCGGACAGGGGCGAACACTGAAGCTTTCTTT; CDR3: CASSPRTGANTEAFF
J: TRBJ2-5; V: TRBV7-3; D: TRBD2; size: few; DNA: TGTGCCAGCAGCTTAACGTCACGGGGGGGCCTTGAGACCCAGTACTTC; CDR3: CASSLTSRGGLETQYF
J: TRBJ1-4; V: TRBV28; D: TRBD1; size: .; DNA: TGTGCCAGCGTGACAGGGGCTAATGAAAAACTGTTTTTT; CDR3: CASVTGANEKLFF
J: TRBJ1-3; V: TRBV5-4; D: .; size: .; DNA: TGTGCCAGCAGCTTGGGAGGCTCTGGAAACACCATATATTTT; CDR3: CASSLGGSGNTIYF